This TCR beta chain was identified during a study of blood T cell repertoires in COVID-19. Study-level background: Acute-phase and convalescent COVID-19 samples originated in the United States, Italy and Spain.

About this clone itself: This specimen includes other DNA sequences encoding the same CDR3.

The CDR3 sequence is 12 residues long. V gave up 3 bases and J gave up 0 bases, with 5 bases separating them. CDR1 is DFQATT, CDR2 SNEGSKA, per germline (reference sequence). Using immunoSEQ multiplex PCR, the repertoire was profiled, and TCRdb retains in-frame clones only, with some absent. The sample shows fewer than 200,000 clones, roughly 88% of them seen only once. The rearrangement uses TRBV20-1 and TRBJ1-1; no reliable D call. Sequencing was performed on peripheral blood. The clonotype was recovered from an elderly woman with acute or convalescent COVID-19. The DNA for the CDR3 is TGCAGTGCTAGTTCCTTGAACACTGAAGCTTTCTTT. Encoded protein: CSASSLNTEAFF.